This T cell receptor (beta chain) appears in the sequencing data of a study of cytomegalovirus exposure and HLA in healthy donors. Background on the study: From about 179 million T cells, an earlier analysis saw approximately 110 million unique TCR beta sequences.

Both 60 Vbeta primers and 13 Jbeta primers went into the PCR. The method was immunoSEQ multiplex PCR; TCRdb's version includes in-frame clones alone and lacks a portion of them. The data contain roughly 120,000 clones, about 9.4% of them singletons. Study-level findings and limits: Equally common other TCR beta chains were less clonally expanded than HLA-associated ones, a later analysis found.

This clone was counted a few times. Its antigen is currently unknown. CDR1 is SNHLY, CDR2 FYNNEI, per germline. CDR3 length: 14 residues. Trimming stripped 10 bases from V and 1 base from J, with 14 bases between. The genes are TRBV2 and TRBJ2-1, with a weak D call TRBD1 (5 bases). The sequence derives from a middle-aged woman in good health and CMV-seropositive. Material for sequencing was PBMCs. DNA for the CDR3: TGTGCCATCTCGGGTAGGGGTTCCTACAATGAGCAGTTCTTC. Protein: CAISGRGSYNEQFF.